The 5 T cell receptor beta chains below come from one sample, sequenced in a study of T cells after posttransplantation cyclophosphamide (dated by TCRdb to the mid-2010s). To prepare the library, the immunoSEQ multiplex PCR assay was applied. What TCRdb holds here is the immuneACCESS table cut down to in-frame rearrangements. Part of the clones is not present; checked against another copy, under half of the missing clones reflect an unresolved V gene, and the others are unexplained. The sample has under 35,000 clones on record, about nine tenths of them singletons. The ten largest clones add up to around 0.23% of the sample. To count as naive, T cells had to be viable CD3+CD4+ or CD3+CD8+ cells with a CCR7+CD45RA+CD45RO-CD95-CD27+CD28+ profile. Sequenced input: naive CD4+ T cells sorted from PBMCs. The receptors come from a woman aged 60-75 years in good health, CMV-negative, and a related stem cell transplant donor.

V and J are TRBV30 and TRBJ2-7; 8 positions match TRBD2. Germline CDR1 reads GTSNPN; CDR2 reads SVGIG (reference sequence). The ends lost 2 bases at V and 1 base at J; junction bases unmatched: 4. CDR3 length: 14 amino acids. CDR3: CAWSTGLGSYEQYF. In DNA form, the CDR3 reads TGTGCCTGGAGTACGGGACTAGGGTCCTACGAGCAGTACTTC.

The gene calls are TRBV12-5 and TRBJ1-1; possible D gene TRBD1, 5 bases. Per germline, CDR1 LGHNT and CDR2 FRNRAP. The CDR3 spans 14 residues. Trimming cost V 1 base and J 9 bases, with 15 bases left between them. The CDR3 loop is CASGLGERQSQAFF. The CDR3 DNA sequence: TGTGCTAGTGGTTTGGGGGAAAGACAGAGCCAAGCTTTCTTT.

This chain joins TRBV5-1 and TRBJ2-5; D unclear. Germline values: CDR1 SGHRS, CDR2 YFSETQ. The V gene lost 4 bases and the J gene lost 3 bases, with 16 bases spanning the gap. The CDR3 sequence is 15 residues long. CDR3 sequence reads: CASSLFQTAEETQYF. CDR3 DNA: TGCGCCAGCAGCCTCTTTCAGACTGCCGAAGAGACCCAGTACTTC.

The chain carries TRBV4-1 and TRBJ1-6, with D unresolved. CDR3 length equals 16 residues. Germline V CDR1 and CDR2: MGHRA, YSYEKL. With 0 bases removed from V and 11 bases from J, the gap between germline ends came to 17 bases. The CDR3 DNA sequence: TGCGCCAGCAGCCAAGAAGTAGGCGGGGTACCGGCACCCCTCCACTTT. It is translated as CASSQEVGGVPAPLHF.

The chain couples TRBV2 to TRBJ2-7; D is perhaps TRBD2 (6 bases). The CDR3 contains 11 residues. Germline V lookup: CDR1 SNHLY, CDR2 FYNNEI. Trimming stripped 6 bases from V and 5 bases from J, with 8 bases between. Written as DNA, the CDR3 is TGTGCCAGCAGCGGGGGAAACGAGCAGTACTTC. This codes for CASSGGNEQYF.